A single sample gave rise to the 9 T cell receptor beta chains below, sequenced in a study of OX40 agonist ivuxolimab in advanced cancers. TCRdb's table, derived via immunoSEQ multiplex PCR, lists solely in-frame clones and lacks some. The sample lists over 70,000 clones; 70% to 90% were seen once. Sequenced material: CD4+ or CD8+ T cells sorted from blood, taken in a trial of the OX40 agonist ivuxolimab. Receptors were obtained from an adult with an advanced solid tumor such as melanoma, head and neck, liver or kidney cancer.

The chain combines TRBV9 with TRBJ2-3; 7 bases match TRBD2. The junction had 1 base not matched to a gene; V was cut back by 0 bases and J by 0 bases. The germline gives CDR1 SGDLS, CDR2 YYNGEE. This CDR3 has 15 amino acids. Written as DNA, the CDR3 is TGTGCCAGCAGCGTAGGTAGCGGGAGCACAGATACGCAGTATTTT. Amino acid sequence: CASSVGSGSTDTQYF.

The chain recombines TRBV5-1 with TRBJ2-5; 9 positions agree with TRBD1. The CDR3 totals 16 residues. Trimming took 1 base from V and 4 from J; bases not matched to a gene: 8. Germline V CDR1 and CDR2: SGHRS, YFSETQ. CDR3 DNA: TGCGCCAGCAGCTTGACCAAACAGGGGGCAGGAGAGACCCAGTACTTC. Protein product: CASSLTKQGAGETQYF.

The rearrangement links TRBV6-4 to TRBJ2-7; TRBD1 aligns across 9 bases. The CDR3 extends over 15 amino acids. Germline V lookup: CDR1 MRHNA, CDR2 SNTAGT. V shed 7 bases and J 6 bases; nucleotides not matched to a gene: 13. The CDR3 reads CASNGYRGRDAEQYF. The DNA of the CDR3 is TGTGCCAGCAATGGGTACAGGGGGCGCGACGCCGAGCAGTACTTC.

This clone has a handful of counts. Different DNA sequences within this sample yield the same CDR3. J is TRBJ2-3 and V is TRBV4-2, with D maybe TRBD2 (7 bases). Germline-derived CDR1 and CDR2 are LGHNA and YNFKEQ. The CDR3 runs 15 residues. The V gene lost 1 base and the J gene lost 2 bases, with 10 bases spanning the gap. CDR3 protein: CASSQGGGHTDTQYF. Written as DNA, the CDR3 is TGTGCCAGCAGCCAAGGCGGGGGCCACACAGATACGCAGTATTTT.

The genes are TRBV11-3 and TRBJ1-1; D ambiguous. The CDR3 is 13 amino acids. Germline V lookup: CDR1 SGHNT, CDR2 YENEEA. Trimming left V 1 base short and J 5 bases short, with 8 bases between. The CDR3 loop is CASSLVRGTEAFF. Written as DNA, the CDR3 is TGTGCCAGCAGCTTAGTACGTGGGACTGAAGCTTTCTTT.

The chain has TRBV18 and TRBJ1-2; TRBD1 agrees at 7 bases. In germline, CDR1 is KGHSH, CDR2 LQKENI. The CDR3 covers 15 residues. V lost 3 bases and J lost 4; bases outside the gene matches: 8. The CDR3 bases are TGTGCCAGCTCACCGTCCCGGGACAGCGTCTATGGCTACACCTTC. It is translated as CASSPSRDSVYGYTF.

This chain joins TRBV6-6 and TRBJ2-7; a possible D gene is TRBD2 (6 bases). CDR1 and CDR2 from the germline V gene are MNHNY and SVGAGI (reference sequence). Trimming took 5 bases from V and 7 from J, leaving 15 bases between them. The CDR3 spans 13 residues. CDR3 amino acids: CASSQYRDSEQYF. CDR3 DNA: TGTGCCAGCAGTCAATACCGGGACTCGGAGCAGTACTTC.

This clone was counted once. The J gene is TRBJ2-5, the V gene TRBV5-4, with D maybe TRBD2 (6 bases). CDR3 length: 16 amino acids. Germline values: CDR1 SGHNT, CDR2 YYREEE (reference sequence). V lost 0 bases and J lost 2, with 14 bases in between. The CDR3 region is CASSLGGGTRQETQYF. The CDR3 DNA reads TGTGCCAGCAGCTTGGGGGGCGGGACCCGACAAGAGACCCAGTACTTC.

The J gene is TRBJ1-3, the V gene TRBV28, with D possibly being TRBD1 (6 bases). Deletions cut 5 bases from V and 4 bases from J, with 12 bases between. Germline CDR1 reads MDHEN; CDR2 reads SYDVKM. This CDR3 contains 14 residues. CDR3 coding DNA: TGTGCCAGCAGTAACGGGGGGCTAGGAAACACCATATATTTT. It translates to CASSNGGLGNTIYF.